One sample yielded the 26 T cell receptor beta chains listed below, sequenced in a study of shared clonotypes between healthy human individuals. Measured with immunoSEQ multiplex PCR; TCRdb has only the in-frame clones, and not every one. The table has 2 million to 3 million clones, 93% seen once. The material sequenced was naive CD4+ T cells from PBMCs. Subset specified: CD45RA+ positively selected. Receptors originate from a man aged 18 to 30 in good health. Some clones in this sample may be carry-over from other donors' samples.

This chain connects TRBV9 to TRBJ2-3; D gene uncertain. CDR3 size: 15 residues. CDR1 is SGDLS and CDR2 is YYNGEE in the germline V gene. V was trimmed by 3 bases and J by 4 bases, leaving 15 bases between them. The CDR3: CASSATQHIADTQYF. CDR3 coding DNA: TGTGCCAGCAGCGCGACTCAGCACATCGCAGATACGCAGTATTTT.

As DNA, the CDR3 is TGTGCCAGCAGCGTAGAGGGTACTAGCGGGAGGAGAGATACGCAGTATTTT. Translated: CASSVEGTSGRRDTQYF. V gene TRBV7-2 combines with J gene TRBJ2-3, with TRBD2 matching over 12 bases. V lost 5 bases and J lost 5; bases outside the gene matches: 11. CDR1 SGHTA and CDR2 FQGNSA come from the germline V gene. The CDR3 contains 17 residues.

The chain joins TRBV4-2 to TRBJ2-5; D is unresolved. This CDR3 contains 14 residues. V lost 1 base, J lost 3 bases, and 9 bases lay in between. The germline gives CDR1 LGHNA, CDR2 YNFKEQ. The CDR3 coding sequence is TGTGCCAGCAGCCAAGCTGGTGGAAAAGAGACCCAGTACTTC. Translating it yields CASSQAGGKETQYF.

The chain recombines TRBV5-1 with TRBJ2-1; 11 nucleotides agree with TRBD1. This CDR3 is 16 amino acids long. V was clipped by 1 base and J by 8 bases; unmatched bases: 8. The V gene's germline CDR1 is SGHRS and CDR2 YFSETQ. The CDR3 DNA sequence: TGCGCCAGCAGCTTGCAAGGGACAGGGGGTATCGATGAGCAGTTCTTC. It codes for CASSLQGTGGIDEQFF.

This chain links TRBV5-6 with TRBJ1-1; no clear D gene. V was clipped by 4 bases and J by 0 bases, with 16 bases between them. Germline V gene sequence: CDR1 SGHDT, CDR2 YYEEEE. This CDR3 contains 16 residues. The CDR3 loop reads CASSRRVQLVNTEAFF. Written as DNA, the CDR3 is TGTGCCAGCAGCCGTAGGGTCCAGCTCGTGAACACTGAAGCTTTCTTT.

The rearrangement links TRBV14 to TRBJ1-2; D is unresolved. The germline V gene has CDR1 SGHDN and CDR2 FVKESK. The CDR3 has 17 residues. Trimming cost V 4 bases and J 8 bases, with 26 bases left between them. CDR3 loop: CASSPTPGRGPLRGYTF. CDR3 in DNA: TGTGCCAGCAGCCCCACACCAGGACGAGGCCCCCTTCGCGGCTACACCTTC.

The chain uses TRBV9 and TRBJ2-1; 9 bases line up with TRBD1. V dropped 4 bases and J dropped 7; count of bases not matched to a gene: 6. The CDR3 loop spans 14 amino acids. Per germline, CDR1 SGDLS and CDR2 YYNGEE. As DNA, the CDR3 is TGTGCCAGCAGCTCGTACAGGGGGCAGAATGAGCAGTTCTTC. Translating it yields CASSSYRGQNEQFF.

CDR3 residues: CASSPHTGGVQPQHF. CDR3 nucleotide sequence: TGTGCCAGCAGTCCGCATACGGGAGGAGTCCAGCCCCAGCATTTT. V is TRBV27 and J is TRBJ1-5; no firm D call. V was shortened by 5 bases and J by 7 bases, with 18 bases between the two germline ends. The CDR3 contains 15 residues. Germline V gene data show CDR1 as MNHEY and CDR2 as SMNVEV (reference sequence).

For this clone: Other DNA sequences in the sample encode the same CDR3. The chain uses TRBV5-1 and TRBJ1-3; D unresolved. The V end lost 2 bases, the J end lost 0 bases, and 9 bases lay between the germline ends. The CDR3 runs to 15 residues. In germline, CDR1 is SGHRS, CDR2 YFSETQ. The CDR3 nucleotides are TGCGCCAGCAGCTTCGGCTCTCCCTCTGGAAACACCATATATTTT. Its protein is CASSFGSPSGNTIYF.

The V and J genes are TRBV7-9 and TRBJ2-7; D not resolved. The CDR3 has 13 residues. The germline V gene encodes CDR1 SEHNR and CDR2 FQNEAQ (reference sequence). Trimming took 5 bases from V and 2 from J, leaving 10 bases between them. Written as DNA, the CDR3 is TGTGCCAGCAGCGCCCCATCGGCCTACGAGCAGTACTTC. Translating it yields CASSAPSAYEQYF.

The CDR3 DNA sequence: TGTGCCAGTGGGGTAGGGTCCTACGAGCAGTACTTC. Amino acid sequence: CASGVGSYEQYF. The chain combines TRBV19 with TRBJ2-7, with D hard to call. The V gene lost 8 bases and the J gene lost 1 base, with 9 bases spanning the gap. The CDR3 contains 12 residues. Germline CDR1 and CDR2: LNHDA and SQIVND (reference sequence).

This chain uses TRBV19 with TRBJ1-5; possibly TRBD1 for D (5 bases). The ends were cut back, 9 bases at V and 0 bases at J, with 21 bases in the middle. Germline assignment: CDR1 LNHDA and CDR2 SQIVND (reference sequence). The CDR3 covers 17 residues. The DNA for the CDR3 is TGTGCCAGCACCGATCGGGTGACAGAGTATAGCAATCAGCCCCAGCATTTT. Encoded protein: CASTDRVTEYSNQPQHF.

The chain carries TRBV28 and TRBJ1-5, with TRBD1 matching 10 bases. Germline V gives CDR1 MDHEN, CDR2 SYDVKM. CDR3 size: 14 residues. V lost 6 bases and J lost 5; bases outside the gene matches: 4. The CDR3 reads CASSTGTGDQPQHF. The CDR3 bases are TGTGCCAGCAGCACAGGGACAGGGGATCAGCCCCAGCATTTT.

The V call is TRBV29-1, the J call TRBJ2-2, with a tentative D call TRBD1 (6 bases). V lost 4 bases and J lost 4, with 10 bases in between. The germline CDR1 and CDR2 sequences are SQVTM and ANQGSEA. The CDR3 length is 13 residues. This chain's CDR3 is CSVAGTRTGELFF. The CDR3 DNA follows: TGCAGCGTTGCCGGGACACGCACCGGGGAGCTGTTTTTT.

This clone was recorded a few times. The rearrangement joins TRBV6-6 to TRBJ2-1, with a weak D call TRBD1 (6 bases). The CDR3 runs 14 residues. The V gene lost 0 bases and the J gene lost 13 bases, with 16 bases spanning the gap. Germline lookup yields CDR1 MNHNY and CDR2 SVGAGI (reference sequence). The CDR3 loop is CASSYSRDNRRQFF. CDR3 sequence (DNA): TGTGCCAGCAGTTACTCCCGGGACAACCGTCGTCAGTTCTTC.

This clone was counted once. The rearrangement joins TRBV5-1 to TRBJ1-2, with 10 nucleotides matching TRBD1. Germline CDR1 SGHRS, CDR2 YFSETQ. Trimming at V came to 2 bases and at J to 7 bases, leaving 5 bases not matched to a gene. The CDR3 has 14 residues. CDR3 nucleotide sequence: TGCGCCAGCAGCTTCGGGACAGGGGTGGGTGGCTACACCTTC. It codes for CASSFGTGVGGYTF.

The chain links TRBV5-1 to TRBJ2-3; 14 positions agree with TRBD2. The CDR3 has 19 residues. The V gene end was trimmed by 2 bases and the J gene end by 2 bases; junction bases not matched to a gene: 10. In germline, CDR1 is SGHRS, CDR2 YFSETQ. CDR3 residues: CASSFPGTSGSSVTDTQYF. In DNA form, the CDR3 reads TGCGCCAGCAGCTTTCCCGGGACTAGCGGGAGTTCTGTCACAGATACGCAGTATTTT.

This chain connects TRBV25-1 to TRBJ1-4; perhaps TRBD1 as D (5 bases). CDR1 is MGHDK and CDR2 is SYGVNS in the germline V gene. This CDR3 spans 10 amino acids. As DNA, the CDR3 is TGTGCGGCCGTAGGGAGAAGGGGATTTTTT. Residues: CAAVGRRGFF.

Here the CDR3 DNA reads TGTGCCAGCAGCAAAAATCTGGCCGGCTACACCTTC. Amino acid sequence: CASSKNLAGYTF. This rearrangement joins TRBV5-4 to TRBJ1-2; D uncertain. CDR1 and CDR2 (germline): SGHNT, YYREEE (reference sequence). The length of the CDR3 is 12 residues. V was clipped by 4 bases and J by 8 bases, with 12 bases between them.

The J gene is TRBJ1-5, the V gene TRBV30; D uncertain. The CDR3 extends over 13 amino acids. V lost 0 bases and J 7 bases, leaving 10 bases between the germline ends. Looked up from germline, CDR1 is GTSNPN and CDR2 is SVGIG (reference sequence). The CDR3 sequence is CAWSVSSPQPQHF. In DNA, the CDR3 is TGTGCCTGGAGTGTATCCTCCCCCCAGCCCCAGCATTTT.

The chain joins TRBV7-8 to TRBJ2-7; 7 bases align to TRBD1. The CDR3 is 15 residues long. The J segment lost 4 bases and the V segment lost 4 bases, leaving 10 bases of the junction unmatched. In germline, CDR1 is SGHVS, CDR2 FQNEAQ. CDR3 bases: TGTGCCAGCAGCTACCTAAGGGACAGAGATTACGAGCAGTACTTC. This codes for CASSYLRDRDYEQYF.

The chain joins TRBV6-5 to TRBJ1-2, with 7 bases that match TRBD1. The CDR3 is made up of 14 amino acids. V trimming: 5 bases; J trimming: 5 bases; junction bases outside the gene matches: 8. Germline assignment: CDR1 MNHEY and CDR2 SVGAGI. As DNA, the CDR3 is TGTGCCAGCAGTCCCCAGACAGGGAGGTATGGCTACACCTTC. Amino acids: CASSPQTGRYGYTF.

The rearrangement joins TRBV28 to TRBJ2-1; 8 nucleotides match TRBD2. Germline CDR1 and CDR2: MDHEN and SYDVKM. This CDR3 has 16 amino acids. V trimming: 4 bases; J trimming: 9 bases; junction bases outside the gene matches: 14. As DNA, the CDR3 is TGTGCCAGCAGTTCCCCAGCTAGCGGGTCATACGGTGAGCAGTTCTTC. Protein sequence: CASSSPASGSYGEQFF.

The chain couples TRBV29-1 to TRBJ1-5, with D unresolved. CDR1 SQVTM and CDR2 ANQGSEA come from the germline V gene. Trimming pared 4 bases from V and 6 bases from J, leaving 13 bases between. The CDR3 loop spans 13 amino acids. The CDR3 is CSVGTGSGQPQHF. The CDR3 DNA reads TGCAGCGTTGGGACCGGATCTGGTCAGCCCCAGCATTTT.

This clone was picked up one time. This chain links TRBV2 with TRBJ2-1, with D uncertain. Germline V gives CDR1 SNHLY, CDR2 FYNNEI. The CDR3 is 12 amino acids. With 6 bases removed from V and 6 bases from J, the gap between germline ends came to 9 bases. The CDR3 bases are TGTGCCAGCAGCAGTTCGTCCAATGAGCAGTTCTTC. Translation: CASSSSSNEQFF. The entire variable domain, with the rest obtained from reference TRBV2 and TRBJ2-1, is as follows: EPEVTQTPSHQVTQMGQEVILRCVPISNHLYFYWYRQILGQKVEFLVSFYNNEISEKSEIFDDQFSVERPDGSNFTLKIRSTKLEDSAMYFCASSSSSNEQFFGPGTRLTVL.

This chain joins TRBV29-1 and TRBJ2-3; no clear D gene. The CDR3 loop spans 14 amino acids. V was trimmed by 3 bases and J by 0 bases, leaving 10 bases between them. Germline V gene data show CDR1 as SQVTM and CDR2 as ANQGSEA. The CDR3 coding sequence is TGCAGCGTTGAGGTCCGCGGTAGCACAGATACGCAGTATTTT. Its protein is CSVEVRGSTDTQYF.